Listed here are 20 T cell receptor beta chains from one sample, sequenced in a study of blood T cell repertoires in COVID-19. The table came from immunoSEQ multiplex PCR; TCRdb's copy has only in-frame clones and leaves some out. Seen here are 150,000 to 200,000 clones, over 75% observed once, and the top ten hold about 2.7%. The source material was peripheral blood. These receptor sequences come from a middle-aged man with active or convalescent COVID-19.

In nucleotides, the CDR3 is TGTGCCAGCAGCCAACGCCCTCAGACAGGGGCCGAGCAGTACTTC. As protein: CASSQRPQTGAEQYF. This rearrangement joins TRBV3-1 (or the pseudogene TRBV3-2) to TRBJ2-7; the match to TRBD1 covers 8 bases. This CDR3 has 15 amino acids. Trimming cost V 2 bases and J 6 bases; bases outside gene matches: 9. Germline lookup yields CDR1 LGHDT and CDR2 YNNKEL (reference sequence).

There are a few counts of this clone. The genes are TRBV25-1 and TRBJ1-2; 9 bases are shared with TRBD1. Trimming took 9 bases from V and 5 from J; bases not matched to a gene: 7. This CDR3 contains 13 residues. CDR1 and CDR2 from the germline V gene are MGHDK and SYGVNS. The CDR3 DNA is TGTGCCAGTCAAGACAGGGGGAAGTATGGCTACACCTTC. Protein: CASQDRGKYGYTF.

V is TRBV30 and J is TRBJ2-3; D perhaps matches TRBD2 (5 bases). V was cut by 6 bases and J by 2 bases, with 12 bases left in between. CDR1 GTSNPN and CDR2 SVGIG come from the germline V gene (reference sequence). The CDR3 covers 13 residues. Written as DNA, the CDR3 is TGTGCCTGTGACTATCGGTTCACAGATACGCAGTATTTT. Translated: CACDYRFTDTQYF.

The CDR3 bases are TGTGCCAGTACGACGGGACGGGAGACCTACGAGCAGTACTTC. Protein: CASTTGRETYEQYF. The chain has TRBV7-9 and TRBJ2-7; TRBD2 might be the D (6 bases). The CDR3 length is 14 residues. V lost 9 bases to trimming and J lost 2 bases, with 17 bases between them. Germline CDR1 reads SEHNR; CDR2 reads FQNEAQ (reference sequence).

The gene calls are TRBV2 and TRBJ1-1, with D possibly TRBD1 on 5 matching bases. Trimming cost V 8 bases and J 3 bases, with 13 bases left between them. CDR1 and CDR2 (germline): SNHLY, FYNNEI. The CDR3 runs to 13 residues. The CDR3 loop is CASGYRRDTEAFF. CDR3 DNA: TGTGCCAGCGGGTACAGGAGAGACACTGAAGCTTTCTTT.

This clone showed up just once. The chain uses TRBV27 and TRBJ1-1, with 7 bases that match TRBD1. Losses at the gene ends were 6 bases for V and 6 bases for J; bases not matched to a gene: 7. The CDR3 has 13 amino acids. CDR1 and CDR2 from the germline V gene are MNHEY and SMNVEV (reference sequence). CDR3 nucleotide sequence: TGTGCCAGCAGACGCCAGGGGGGTCCTGAAGCTTTCTTT. As protein: CASRRQGGPEAFF.

The rearrangement joins TRBV2 to TRBJ1-1; tentatively, D is TRBD1 (5 bases). Trimming took off 4 bases at V and 1 base at J, with 7 bases between the two ends. There are 13 residues in the CDR3. Germline CDR1 is SNHLY and CDR2 is FYNNEI. CDR3 in amino acids: CASSARENTEAFF. The DNA for the CDR3 is TGTGCCAGCAGTGCCAGGGAGAACACTGAAGCTTTCTTT.

The chain employs TRBV4-3 and TRBJ2-2; D ambiguous. The CDR3 length is 16 residues. V lost 0 bases, J lost 5 bases, and 13 bases lay in between. Germline V gene lookup returns CDR1 LGHNA and CDR2 YSLEER. The CDR3 DNA is TGCGCCAGCAGCCAAGAGGGCAACCTCCTAACCGGGGAGCTGTTTTTT. Its translation is CASSQEGNLLTGELFF.

V usage is TRBV29-1 and J usage is TRBJ1-1; D remains unclear. The CDR3 is 11 amino acids. CDR1 SQVTM and CDR2 ANQGSEA come from the germline V gene. V was pared by 4 bases and J by 1 base, with 4 bases between. Written as DNA, the CDR3 is TGCAGCGTTGCTCCGAACACTGAAGCTTTCTTT. Encoded protein: CSVAPNTEAFF. Complete variable domain (other parts from reference TRBV29-1 and TRBJ1-1): SAVISQKPSRDICQRGTSLTIQCQVDSQVTMMFWYRQQPGQSLTLIATANQGSEATYESGFVIDKFPISRPNLTFSTLTVSNMSPEDSSIYLCSVAPNTEAFFGQGTRLTVV.

This clone was picked up a small number of times. The genes are TRBV2 and TRBJ2-2, with 8 bases fitting TRBD1. Looked up from germline, CDR1 is SNHLY and CDR2 is FYNNEI. Trimming took 7 bases from V and 1 from J; bases not matched to a gene: 2. CDR3 length: 14 residues. The CDR3 coding sequence is TGTGCCAGCATCGACAGGGGGAACACCGGGGAGCTGTTTTTT. Protein: CASIDRGNTGELFF.

About this clone itself: A junction end diverges from the germline sequence, so it may reflect a read error. The chain couples TRBV19 to TRBJ2-2; D uncertain. This CDR3 has 13 amino acids. The germline V gene encodes CDR1 LNHDA and CDR2 SQIVND (reference sequence). The CDR3 sequence is CASRMRPTGELFF. CDR3 bases: TGTGCCAGTCGTATGAGGCCCACCGGGGAGCTGTTTTTT.

The chain employs TRBV28 and TRBJ1-1; a weak D match, TRBD1 (6 bases). The length of the CDR3 is 17 residues. Trimming pared 5 bases from V and 0 bases from J, leaving 19 bases between. In germline, CDR1 is MDHEN, CDR2 SYDVKM. CDR3 amino acids: CASSVTQGGGMNTEAFF. CDR3 nucleotide sequence: TGTGCCAGCAGTGTTACTCAAGGGGGGGGTATGAACACTGAAGCTTTCTTT.

The J gene is TRBJ1-6, the V gene TRBV5-1; D unclear. This CDR3 is 13 amino acids long. Germline V CDR1 and CDR2: SGHRS, YFSETQ. Trimming shortened V by 5 bases and J by 9 bases, and 12 bases separated the two germline ends. The CDR3 loop reads CASRAVEGSPLHF. CDR3 bases: TGCGCCAGCAGGGCAGTGGAGGGTTCACCCCTCCACTTT.

This clone occurred once. This chain uses TRBV6-2 or TRBV6-3 with TRBJ2-2; D may be TRBD2 (6 bases). The CDR3 spans 15 residues. CDR1 is MNHEY and CDR2 is SVGEGT in the germline V gene. V lost 2 bases, J lost 2 bases, and 9 bases lay in between. CDR3 bases: TGTGCCAGCAGTTACGGGACTTCCAACACCGGGGAGCTGTTTTTT. This translates into CASSYGTSNTGELFF.

The rearrangement uses TRBV28 and TRBJ1-2; 7 bases agree with TRBD1. Germline CDR1 reads MDHEN; CDR2 reads SYDVKM. J gave up 1 base and V 7 bases, and 3 bases lay outside the gene matches. CDR3 length equals 13 residues. CDR3 sequence: CASTGQNNYGYTF. The CDR3 nucleotides are TGTGCCAGCACGGGACAGAATAACTATGGCTACACCTTC.

The CDR3 is CASSLGPTGHGELFF. CDR3 coding DNA: TGTGCCAGCAGCTTAGGGCCGACAGGGCACGGGGAGCTGTTTTTT. The chain recombines TRBV7-9 with TRBJ2-2; 7 nucleotides match TRBD1. Looked up from germline, CDR1 is SEHNR and CDR2 is FQNEAQ (reference sequence). V lost 1 base to trimming and J lost 7 bases; unmatched junction nucleotides: 6. This CDR3 has 15 residues.

The chain combines TRBV7-8 with TRBJ2-1; 12 nucleotides match TRBD2. The CDR3 spans 20 residues. From germline, CDR1 is SGHVS and CDR2 FQNEAQ. Trimming removed 5 bases from V and 1 base from J; junction bases left unmatched: 15. CDR3 residues: CASSPYRLAGEFVSYNEQFF. CDR3 in DNA: TGTGCCAGCAGCCCCTATCGACTAGCGGGGGAATTCGTTTCCTACAATGAGCAGTTCTTC.

This chain connects TRBV11-2 to TRBJ2-3; 9 bases line up with TRBD1. The CDR3 loop spans 15 amino acids. Unmatched junction bases numbered 3, after V lost 5 bases and J lost 0 bases. Germline CDR1 is SGHAT and CDR2 is FQNNGV. CDR3 DNA: TGTGCCAGCAGCGACAGGGGGGGTAGCACAGATACGCAGTATTTT. Translating gives CASSDRGGSTDTQYF. The full variable domain, completed using reference TRBV11-2 and TRBJ2-3, is EAGVAQSPRYKIIEKRQSVAFWCNPISGHATLYWYQQILGQGPKLLIQFQNNGVVDDSQLPKDRFSAERLKGVDSTLKIQPAKLEDSAVYLCASSDRGGSTDTQYFGPGTRLTVL.

This chain links TRBV19 with TRBJ2-5, with a weak D call TRBD1 (5 bases). The CDR3 is 14 residues long. CDR1 is LNHDA, CDR2 SQIVND, per germline (reference sequence). V lost 5 bases and J 2 bases, leaving 12 bases between the germline ends. CDR3 nucleotide sequence: TGTGCCAGTAGTCCTCGACAGATACAAGAGACCCAGTACTTC. Translated: CASSPRQIQETQYF.

V gene TRBV7-2 combines with J gene TRBJ2-2, with 9 bases identical to TRBD1. The germline V gene encodes CDR1 SGHTA and CDR2 FQGNSA. Trimming removed 4 bases from V and 7 bases from J; junction bases left unmatched: 10. The CDR3 runs 16 residues. CDR3 nucleotide sequence: TGTGCCAGCAGCTCAGGCCGGGACAGGGAGGTCGGGGAGCTGTTTTTT. This translates into CASSSGRDREVGELFF.